This T cell receptor (beta chain) was identified in a study of T cell responses to AZD1222 COVID-19 vaccine. Study-wide findings and caveats: CD4 TCRs associated with vaccination spanned spike, dominating at 160-218 and 743-854. Sampled repertoires all dated from after the peak T cell response. The donor cohort was predominantly white British with a female majority, and clonal diversity may have been underestimated.

Data came from immunoSEQ multiplex PCR; TCRdb stores just in-frame clones and leaves some out. The sample yields 84,000 or so clones, roughly 85% seen once. Concerning this clone: Its target is not known.

From germline, CDR1 is WNHNN and CDR2 SYGVQD (reference sequence). CDR3 length: 14 residues. After removal of 2 bases from V and 5 bases from J, the junction contained 5 bases not matched to a gene. The sequenced sample was peripheral blood, obtained on day 0 of AZD1222 vaccination. The chain carries TRBV10-1 and TRBJ2-5; TRBD1 matches at 7 bases. This clonotype was sampled from an adult in good health. CDR3 nucleotides: TGCGCCAGCAGTGAGAGGGGGCGCGAGGAGACCCAGTACTTC. It yields the protein CASSERGREETQYF.